The TCR beta chain described here comes from a study of OX40 agonist ivuxolimab in advanced cancers. For the study at large: Earlier treatment with anti-PD-1, anti-PD-L1 or anti-CTLA-4 was permitted, and over 35% had received some. Three patients, one with hepatocellular carcinoma and two with cutaneous melanoma, achieved partial responses. Broader study findings: CD8+ T cells averaged more expanded clones than CD4+. The antigens recognized by the expanded peripheral T cells, that is their antigen specificity, were not determined.

The ends were cut back, 4 bases at V and 7 bases at J, with 14 bases in the middle. This CDR3 is 14 amino acids long. Germline CDR1 is MNHNS and CDR2 is SASEGT. TCRdb's table, derived via immunoSEQ multiplex PCR, lists solely in-frame clones and lacks some. The sample has 30,000 to 35,000 clones; less than 90% are singletons. For this clone: Its antigen is not known.

This specimen consisted of CD4+ or CD8+ T cells sorted from blood, obtained in a trial of the OX40 agonist ivuxolimab. The gene calls are TRBV6-1 and TRBJ1-5; D possibly corresponds to TRBD1 (6 bases). The clonotype was recovered from an adult with an advanced solid tumor such as melanoma, head and neck, liver or kidney cancer. CDR3 loop: CASSGDRFGQPQHF. CDR3 bases: TGTGCCAGCAGTGGTGACAGGTTCGGGCAGCCCCAGCATTTT.